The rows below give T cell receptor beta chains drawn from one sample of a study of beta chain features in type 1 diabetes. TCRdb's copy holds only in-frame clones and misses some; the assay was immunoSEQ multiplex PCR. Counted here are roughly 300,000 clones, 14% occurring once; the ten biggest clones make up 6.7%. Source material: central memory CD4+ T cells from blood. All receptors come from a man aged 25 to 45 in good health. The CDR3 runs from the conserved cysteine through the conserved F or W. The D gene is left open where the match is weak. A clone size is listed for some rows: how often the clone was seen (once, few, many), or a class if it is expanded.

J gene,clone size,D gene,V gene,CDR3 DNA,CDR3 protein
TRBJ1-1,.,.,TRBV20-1,TGCAGTGCCGCCCTGAACACTGAAGCTTTCTTT,CSAALNTEAFF
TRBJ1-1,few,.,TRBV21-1,TGTGCCAGCAGCACCGAAGGGGGGGGCACTGAAGCTTTCTTT,CASSTEGGGTEAFF
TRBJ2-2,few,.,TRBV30,TGTGCCTGGACGGGCCTATCCGGGGAGCTGTTTTTT,CAWTGLSGELFF
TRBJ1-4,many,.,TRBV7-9,TGTGCCAGCAGCTCCAGGAGCAACCCAAATGAAAAACTGTTTTTT,CASSSRSNPNEKLFF
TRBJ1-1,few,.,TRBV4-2,TGTGCCAGCAGCTTAGAAAGGGGTTTGGGCACTGAAGCTTTCTTT,CASSLERGLGTEAFF
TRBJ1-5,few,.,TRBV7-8,TGTGCCAGCAGCGGAAGAGACAATCAGCCCCAGCATTTT,CASSGRDNQPQHF
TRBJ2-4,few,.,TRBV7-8,TGTGCCAGCAGCACGGCGGAGACAGAAAACATTCAGTACTTC,CASSTAETENIQYF
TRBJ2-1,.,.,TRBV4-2,TGTGCCAGCAGCCAAGATGGTCCAGTACAGAGCAATGAGCAGTTCTTC,CASSQDGPVQSNEQFF
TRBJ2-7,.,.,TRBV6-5,TGTGCCAGCTGGCGCGACCACTACGAGCAGTACTTC,CASWRDHYEQYF
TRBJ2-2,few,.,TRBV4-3,TGCGCCAGCAGCCATAACAGGGATGCCGGGGAGCTGTTTTTT,CASSHNRDAGELFF
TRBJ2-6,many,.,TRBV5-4,TGTGCCAGCAGGGGGGATACGGTCTCTGGGGCCAACGTCCTGACTTTC,CASRGDTVSGANVLTF
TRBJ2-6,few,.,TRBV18,TGTGCCAGCTCACACGACTCTGGGGCCAACGTCCTGACTTTC,CASSHDSGANVLTF
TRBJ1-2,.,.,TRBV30,TGTGCCTGGAGTGGGCCGCTGACAGGCGGCGGCTACACCTTC,CAWSGPLTGGGYTF
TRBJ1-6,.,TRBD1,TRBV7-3,TGTGCCAGCAGCTCTCAAGACAGGGCGGGTTCACCCCTCCACTTT,CASSSQDRAGSPLHF
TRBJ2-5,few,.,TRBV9,TGTGCCAGCACCCCAGGTGGGGGAAGGCAAGAGACCCAGTACTTC,CASTPGGGRQETQYF
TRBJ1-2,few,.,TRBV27,TGTGCCAGGGACTATTCCAGGGAGAACTATGGCTACACCTTC,CARDYSRENYGYTF
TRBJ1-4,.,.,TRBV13,TGTGCCAGCAGCTTAGCCACAGCCGAAAAACTGTTTTTT,CASSLATAEKLFF
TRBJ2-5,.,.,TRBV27,TGTGCCAGCAGCCACAAAGAGACCCAGTACTTC,CASSHKETQYF
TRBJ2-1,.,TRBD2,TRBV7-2,TGTGCCAGCAGCTTTGATAGCGGGGCCTACAATGAGCAGTTCTTC,CASSFDSGAYNEQFF
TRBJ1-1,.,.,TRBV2,TGTGCCAGCAGTGTACAGGAGGCTGAAGCTTTCTTT,CASSVQEAEAFF
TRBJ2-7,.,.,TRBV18,TGTGCCAGCTCACGCTTAGGCTCCTACGAGCAGTACTTC,CASSRLGSYEQYF
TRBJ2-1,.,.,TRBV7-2,TGTGCCAGCAGCTTACGTGGCGTTTTCTACAATGAGCAGTTCTTC,CASSLRGVFYNEQFF
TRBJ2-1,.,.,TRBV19,TGTGCCAGTAGTATTTCGTGGGATTCGGGAAATGAGCAGTTCTTC,CASSISWDSGNEQFF
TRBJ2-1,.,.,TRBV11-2,TGCGCCAGCAGCCAAGGGCGAGTCAATGAGCAGTTCTTC,CASSQGRVNEQFF
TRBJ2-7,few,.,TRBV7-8,TGCGCCAGCAGCCAAAGTCCCAGCGGCCCCTACGAGCAGTACTTC,CASSQSPSGPYEQYF
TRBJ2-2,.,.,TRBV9,TGTGCCAGCAGCGTAGCTCCAGGGGGGTCCCCGAACACCGGGGAGCTGTTTTTT,CASSVAPGGSPNTGELFF
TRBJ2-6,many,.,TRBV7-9,TGTGCCAGCACATTTACCGCTGGGGCCAACGTCCTGACTTTC,CASTFTAGANVLTF
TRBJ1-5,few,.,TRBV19,TGTGCCAGTAGTATTGGTGTGAACTTAGGGGAGCCCCAGCATTTT,CASSIGVNLGEPQHF
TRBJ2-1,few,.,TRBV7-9,TGTGCCAGCAGCCTCCGGGTTGGGCTCCTCTACAATGAGCAGTTCTTC,CASSLRVGLLYNEQFF
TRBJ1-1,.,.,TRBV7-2,TGTGCCAGCAGCTCCAATACAGGGTTTTCGTCTGAAGCTTTCTTT,CASSSNTGFSSEAFF
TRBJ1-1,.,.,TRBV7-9,TGTGCCAGCAGCTTGACAGGATCGCGGGGGAACACTGAAGCTTTCTTT,CASSLTGSRGNTEAFF
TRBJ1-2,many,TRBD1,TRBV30,TGTGCCTGGGACCGAGGGGGACAGGGGTATGGCTACACCTTC,CAWDRGGQGYGYTF
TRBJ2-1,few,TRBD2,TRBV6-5,TGTGCCAGCACACCGAACGGACTAGCGGGAGCAAAGCAGTTCTTC,CASTPNGLAGAKQFF